This TCR beta chain is drawn from a study of OX40 agonist ivuxolimab in advanced cancers. Overall study context: Hepatocellular carcinoma, melanoma, renal cell or head and neck cancer affected the dose-escalation patients. Study-level results: At doses 0.1 to 3.0 mg/kg, CD4+ and CD8+ clones expanded. In general, CD8+ T cells held more expanded clones than CD4+ did, on average. What antigens the expanded peripheral T cells recognized was never established.

The CDR3 runs 14 residues. Germline CDR1 is LNHNV and CDR2 is YYDKDF (reference sequence). V gave up 1 base and J gave up 4 bases, with 11 bases separating them. Repertoires were generated with immunoSEQ multiplex PCR, while TCRdb's copy carries only in-frame clones and drops some. The repertoire has more than 7,500 clones, approximately 91% of them found once; the top ten carry 10% to 12%. A remark on this clone: Antigen specificity is unknown.

Sequences were derived from CD4+ or CD8+ T cells sorted from blood, sampled in a trial of the OX40 agonist ivuxolimab. The chain has TRBV15 and TRBJ2-7; D may be TRBD2 (5 bases). This TCR was recovered from an adult with an advanced solid tumor such as melanoma, head and neck, liver or kidney cancer. CDR3 DNA: TGTGCCACCAGCAGAGCGTGGAGGACTTACGAGCAGTACTTC. Translated: CATSRAWRTYEQYF.